This T cell receptor beta chain was retrieved from a study of cytomegalovirus exposure and HLA in healthy donors. Across the whole study: A subsequent analysis stated that the roughly 130 validation repertoires were run on the same platform as the approximately 700 first-cohort repertoires.

Study results and limitations: Investigators reported approximately 150 TCR beta chains as tied to cytomegalovirus. The tendency of first-cohort TCR clusters to co-occur in the roughly 110 validation repertoires emerged from a later analysis.

Generated by immunoSEQ multiplex PCR, the TCRdb table keeps only in-frame clones and is missing some. Among more than 250,000 clones, 90% were seen once, and the ten largest hold roughly 3%. This clone appeared once. The target antigen is unknown. The donors were part of the validation cohort of 100 to 150 subjects. That cohort was separate from the first cohort, which comprised about 670 subjects. Material for sequencing was PBMCs. The clonotype comes from a woman between 25 and 40 years old in good health and CMV-seronegative.

CDR3 in DNA: TGTGCCAGCAGCCCCGATACCCTCTACGAGCAGTACTTC. Protein product: CASSPDTLYEQYF. The gene calls are TRBV7-9 and TRBJ2-7; D gene ambiguous. V was cut by 5 bases and J by 3 bases, with 11 bases left in between. Germline assignment: CDR1 SEHNR and CDR2 FQNEAQ (reference sequence). The CDR3 consists of 13 residues.